This T cell receptor beta chain is drawn from a study of T cell responses to AZD1222 COVID-19 vaccine. V lost 3 bases and J lost 1; bases outside the gene matches: 2. The CDR3 length is 14 residues. Germline values: CDR1 SGDLS, CDR2 YYNGEE. The repertoire was sequenced with immunoSEQ multiplex PCR; TCRdb's copy has only in-frame clones and lacks some. Among 89,000 or so clones listed, 75% to 95% were seen once. V is TRBV9 and J is TRBJ1-1, with 8 bases identical to TRBD1. The sequencing used peripheral blood, collected 28 days after the second AZD1222 dose. This clonotype was obtained from an adult who received the AZD1222 COVID-19 vaccine. The CDR3 is CASSETGANTEAFF. In DNA form, the CDR3 reads TGTGCCAGCAGCGAGACAGGGGCGAACACTGAAGCTTTCTTT.